This TCR beta chain was retrieved from a study of shared clonotypes between healthy human individuals (dated by TCRdb to the early 2020s). Concerning the study at large: A couple of women and a few men aged 18 to 49 years were included in the cohort. For each donor, CD4 naive and CD4 memory were each given three plates, CD8 naive was given two plates, and CD8 memory was given one plate. Leukapheresis yielded between about 0.94 and 8.9 billion PBMCs per donor. To estimate repertoire size and how much clonotypes are shared between individuals, the study performed deep sequencing of blood TCR repertoires from a few healthy adults. To increase sequencing depth and limit assay-specific biases, different laboratories used diverse techniques to prepare libraries and sequence TCR repertoires.

Results the study describes overall, beyond this receptor: Larger estimated clonotype richness was generally found for naive subsets than for memory subsets. The small number of donors limited the genetic and exposure-history diversity represented. Based on pairwise subsampling, the degree of clonotype sharing among donors was expected to be affected by sequencing depth. Sampling was limited to blood, and TCR repertoires in tissue likely differ from TCR repertoires in blood. Clonotypes shared by all four sorted-subset donors showed higher generation probabilities than non-shared clonotypes. Rarefaction of sorted-subset datasets indicated incomplete sequencing despite the large sequencing depth. Approximately 5% of naive CD4, 3.5% of naive CD8, 2.3% of memory CD4, and about 0.4% of memory CD8 clonotypes were shared across several donors.

Healthy HIV-negative adults with no recently reported acute infections or vaccinations were included as donors. All donors were Caucasian adults living in Nashville, Tennessee, USA. CD4+ T cells were enriched by magnetic negative selection, after which naive cells were positively selected on CD45RA and the negative fraction was taken as the memory subset. Blood was collected by leukapheresis, and PBMCs were isolated by Ficoll-Histopaque density gradient centrifugation and then cryopreserved in liquid nitrogen vapor phase. Analytical flow cytometry was used to check the purity and quantity of every magnetically sorted T cell population. Each sorted fraction had its genomic DNA isolated and then quantified by UV absorbance on a Nanodrop 2000c. Using the deep immunoSEQ assay, TCR CDR3 regions were amplified from genomic DNA by multiplex PCR. Genomic DNA extracted from each cell subset was distributed evenly over all wells of several immunoSEQ 96-well plates, and each plate served as one replicate. For sorted subsets, each replicate PCR was loaded with around 220 ng genomic DNA, equivalent to 30,000 or so T cell genomes. Purified libraries were quantified with a Qubit 3.0 fluorometer, sized on a Bioanalyzer 2100, and re-quantified with the KAPA Library Quantification kit. Each immunoSEQ 96-well plate was sequenced on its own single-read 150-cycle Illumina NextSeq 550 flow cell. Processing in the source paper ran as follows. Because the immunoSEQ output included only junctional sequences and no quality scores, the filtering could not be the same as the filtering used for full-length reads. Sequences were annotated with PyIR, a Python wrapper for IgBLAST v1.9, using IMGT germline references to assign V/J genes and CDR3. Reads were filtered out if the reads had weak V/J assignments (E-value above 1e-6), no CDR3, stop codons, out-of-frame junctions, or ambiguous translated residues. V3J clonotypes were defined as sequences sharing the same inferred V gene, J gene, and CDR3 amino acid sequence. To compute the percentage overlap between repertoires, the number of shared unique clonotypes was divided by the size of the smaller repertoire. Three approaches were used to assess repertoire richness: RTK rarefaction, the Chao1 estimator, and Recon v2.1 estimates of unobserved clonotypes. OLGA was used to compute generation probabilities for all TCRbeta clonotypes that the gDNA method yielded from a handful of donors. What TCRdb holds here is the immuneACCESS table cut down to in-frame rearrangements. Part of the clones is not present; checked against another copy, under half of the missing clones reflect an unresolved V gene, and the others are unexplained. V and J calls and clone size are given by that table; D and trimming were obtained from the DNA. The sample has some 1.5 million clones on record, nearly 99% of them singletons. The ten biggest clones cover around 0.47% of the sample.

Only one count was recorded for this clone. Its antigen target is currently unknown. Per-base quality was not reported, and no clone a single base away is much larger than it. Sequenced material: naive CD4+ T cells sorted from blood. Reading the label with the study, this specimen's cell subset or site is: CD45RA+ positively selected. The origin of this receptor is a man aged 25 to 40 in good health.

The DNA sequence follows: TGTGCCAGCAGTTTGAGGCAGGGACATCGTCATCAGCCCCAGCATTTT. Translated, this is CASSLRQGHRHQPQHF. This sequence uses TRBV28 and TRBJ1-5, and perhaps TRBD1 as D gene, on 6 matching bases. The germline ends are 17 bases apart after V is trimmed by 3 bases and J by 5 bases. Counted from cysteine to phenylalanine, this CDR3 has 16 amino acids. Just CDR3 DNA is preserved here, 48 bases in frame from base 1. Sequences MDHEN (CDR1) and SYDVKM (CDR2) are obtained from the germline V gene.